Below, 21 T cell receptor beta chains from the same sample are listed, as sequenced in a study of cytomegalovirus exposure and HLA in healthy donors. The PCR was carried out with 60 Vbeta primers and 13 Jbeta primers. Only in-frame clones appear in the TCRdb table, and some are missing; sequencing was by immunoSEQ multiplex PCR. The sample shows approximately 100,000 clones, over 60% of them seen only once. The sample taken for sequencing was PBMCs. The receptors here all came from a female donor in good health and CMV-seronegative.

This clone is categorized as medium-sized. The rearrangement links TRBV19 to TRBJ1-6, with D uncertain. CDR1 is LNHDA, CDR2 SQIVND, per germline (reference sequence). The CDR3 sequence is 15 residues long. Deletions cut 3 bases from V and 6 bases from J, with 12 bases between. Here the CDR3 reads CASSISPGGNSPLHF. In DNA form, the CDR3 reads TGTGCCAGTAGTATTTCCCCTGGAGGTAATTCACCCCTCCACTTT.

This chain connects TRBV6-5 to TRBJ1-1; weak D call: TRBD1 (6 bases). The length of the CDR3 is 14 residues. The germline V and J ends were trimmed by 2 bases and 1 base, with 8 bases remaining between them. Germline CDR1 MNHEY, CDR2 SVGAGI. CDR3 coding DNA: TGTGCCAGCAGTTACGGACAGAAGAACACTGAAGCTTTCTTT. It specifies CASSYGQKNTEAFF.

About this clone: One junction end does not reproduce the germline sequence, and a read error may be involved. This CDR3 is CSSSLTTTEAFF. The CDR3 DNA reads TGTTCCAGCAGCTTAACAACCACTGAAGCTTTCTTT. The genes are TRBV7-9 and TRBJ1-1; D not certain. The CDR3 runs 12 residues. Per the germline V gene, CDR1 is SEHNR and CDR2 is FQNEAQ (reference sequence).

In the case of this clone: The junction and the germline gene differ at one end; a read error may be behind it. The J gene is TRBJ1-1, the V gene TRBV15; D remains unclear. From germline, CDR1 is LNHNV and CDR2 YYDKDF (reference sequence). This CDR3 is 14 amino acids long. CDR3 coding DNA: TGTGCCACCAGCTCAGGCAGCAGAAGGACTGGAGCTTTCTTT. Translating gives CATSSGSRRTGAFF.

The genes are TRBV20-1 and TRBJ1-2; TRBD1 is a possible D gene (6 bases). CDR3 length equals 11 residues. V shed 5 bases and J shed 12 bases, with 16 bases lying between them. Germline lookup yields CDR1 DFQATT and CDR2 SNEGSKA (reference sequence). The CDR3 region is CSAYRTAVNTF. CDR3 coding DNA: TGCAGTGCTTATCGGACAGCAGTTAACACCTTC.

The genes are TRBV7-9 and TRBJ1-3; D call uncertain. V gave up 2 bases and J gave up 0 bases, with 5 bases separating them. The CDR3 has 14 residues. In germline, CDR1 is SEHNR, CDR2 FQNEAQ (reference sequence). The DNA for the CDR3 is TGTGCCAGCAGCTTATCCTTCTCTGGAAACACCATATATTTT. Translation gives CASSLSFSGNTIYF.

V and J are TRBV2 and TRBJ1-1; the match to TRBD1 covers 7 bases. Germline V gives CDR1 SNHLY, CDR2 FYNNEI. This CDR3 has 16 residues. Trimming at V came to 5 bases and at J to 1 base, leaving 10 bases not matched to a gene. CDR3 loop: CASSRRGLVRNTEAFF. DNA for the CDR3: TGTGCCAGCAGTAGGAGGGGGCTAGTACGGAACACTGAAGCTTTCTTT.

This chain uses TRBV5-6 with TRBJ1-2; D unresolved. The germline gives CDR1 SGHDT, CDR2 YYEEEE. V was pared by 7 bases and J by 2 bases, with 12 bases between. CDR3 length equals 13 residues. The CDR3 DNA is TGTGCCAGCGCGCGCGAGCTCAACTATGGCTACACCTTC. Its translation is CASARELNYGYTF.

As for this clone: A junction boundary mismatches the germline segment, possibly from a read error. The V gene is TRBV18, the J gene TRBJ2-7; a possible D gene is TRBD2 (5 bases). CDR3 length equals 15 residues. Germline CDR1 KGHSH, CDR2 LQKENI. CDR3 sequence (DNA): TGTGCCAGCTCACCCCTTCTGGAAGGGAGCAGTACTCTGGGCTTC. Protein product: CASSPLLEGSSTLGF.

The chain is built from TRBV9 and TRBJ2-5; D gene unclear. Germline CDR1 reads SGDLS; CDR2 reads YYNGEE. The CDR3 has 12 amino acids. The ends were cut back, 3 bases at V and 5 bases at J, with 8 bases in the middle. CDR3 residues: CASSANEETQYF. Here the CDR3 DNA reads TGTGCCAGCAGCGCGAACGAGGAGACCCAGTACTTC.

The chain joins TRBV27 to TRBJ1-5; D gene ambiguous. The CDR3 spans 14 residues. V lost 5 bases and J 5 bases, leaving 13 bases between the germline ends. Germline CDR1 reads MNHEY; CDR2 reads SMNVEV (reference sequence). The CDR3 bases are TGTGCCAGCAGTCCCGTGGGCCCTGATCAGCCCCAGCATTTT. This sequence encodes CASSPVGPDQPQHF.

V is TRBV5-4 and J is TRBJ2-3; D remains unclear. The CDR3 is 13 residues long. The V end lost 0 bases, the J end lost 6 bases, and 8 bases lay between the germline ends. Germline V lookup: CDR1 SGHNT, CDR2 YYREEE (reference sequence). The CDR3 sequence: CASSLVAEDTQYF. DNA of the CDR3: TGTGCCAGCAGCTTGGTCGCGGAGGATACGCAGTATTTT.

The CDR3 DNA reads TGTGCCAGCAGTGTCCCGACAGGGGGCGAGCAGTACTTC. Translated: CASSVPTGGEQYF. The chain couples TRBV2 to TRBJ2-7, with 9 bases lining up with TRBD1. Trimming took 4 bases from V and 6 from J; bases not matched to a gene: 4. The CDR3 totals 13 residues. CDR1 is SNHLY and CDR2 is FYNNEI in the germline V gene. Combining the CDR3 with reference TRBV2 and TRBJ2-7 gives the whole variable domain EPEVTQTPSHQVTQMGQEVILRCVPISNHLYFYWYRQILGQKVEFLVSFYNNEISEKSEIFDDQFSVERPDGSNFTLKIRSTKLEDSAMYFCASSVPTGGEQYFGPGTRLTVT.

The chain joins TRBV13 to TRBJ2-1; TRBD2 might be the D (7 bases). Germline V gene sequence: CDR1 PRHDT, CDR2 FYEKMQ (reference sequence). This CDR3 spans 15 amino acids. Trimming removed 5 bases at V and 5 bases at J, with 16 bases between. CDR3 bases: TGTGCCAGCAGCCCTTTACAGGGACTACACAATGAGCAGTTCTTC. Its translation is CASSPLQGLHNEQFF.

This chain joins TRBV7-2 and TRBJ1-3; 7 nucleotides line up with TRBD1. The CDR3 is made up of 16 amino acids. Germline values: CDR1 SGHTA, CDR2 FQGNSA. J gave up 3 bases and V 4 bases, and 9 bases lay outside the gene matches. CDR3 nucleotides: TGTGCCAGCAGCTGCGAAAACAGGGGACATGGAAACACCATATATTTT. Protein product: CASSCENRGHGNTIYF.

The J gene is TRBJ2-2, the V gene TRBV5-1; the D is unclear. The CDR3 runs 13 residues. The V and J ends lost 4 bases and 6 bases respectively, with 10 bases between them. CDR1 is SGHRS, CDR2 YFSETQ, per germline. The CDR3 loop reads CASSHESAGELFF. The CDR3 bases are TGCGCCAGCAGCCATGAGTCGGCCGGGGAGCTGTTTTTT.

This sequence joins TRBV5-1 and TRBJ1-3, with 9 bases identical to TRBD1. V lost 4 bases to trimming and J lost 0 bases; unmatched junction nucleotides: 14. CDR3 length: 19 amino acids. The germline V gene encodes CDR1 SGHRS and CDR2 YFSETQ. CDR3 protein: CASSDQDRGRFSSGNTIYF. CDR3 nucleotides: TGCGCCAGCAGCGATCAGGACAGGGGCCGTTTTAGCTCTGGAAACACCATATATTTT.

J is TRBJ2-5 and V is TRBV5-1; D may be TRBD1 (6 bases). Trimming took off 1 base at V and 5 bases at J, with 15 bases between the two ends. In germline, CDR1 is SGHRS, CDR2 YFSETQ. CDR3 length: 15 residues. The CDR3: CASSLLGGDYETQYF. The DNA of the CDR3 is TGCGCCAGCAGCTTGCTAGGGGGAGACTACGAGACCCAGTACTTC.

The chain combines TRBV6-6 with TRBJ2-1; a weak D match, TRBD1 (6 bases). V was pared by 3 bases and J by 10 bases, with 10 bases between. Germline V gene lookup returns CDR1 MNHNY and CDR2 SVGAGI (reference sequence). The CDR3 has 12 amino acids. The CDR3, as DNA: TGTGCCAGCAGTTATCAGGGGCCGGAGCAGTTCTTC. It translates to CASSYQGPEQFF.

The gene calls are TRBV2 and TRBJ1-5; the match to TRBD1 covers 10 bases. The germline V gene has CDR1 SNHLY and CDR2 FYNNEI. V shed 2 bases and J 7 bases; nucleotides not matched to a gene: 5. The CDR3 runs to 15 residues. CDR3 nucleotide sequence: TGTGCCAGCAGTGAAAAAGTGGACAGGGGGCAGCCCCAGCATTTT. Encoded protein: CASSEKVDRGQPQHF.

This chain uses TRBV5-1 with TRBJ2-5; 8 bases fit TRBD1. V trimming: 0 bases; J trimming: 5 bases; junction bases outside the gene matches: 9. This CDR3 has 16 residues. Germline values: CDR1 SGHRS, CDR2 YFSETQ. CDR3 sequence (DNA): TGCGCCAGCAGCTTGGCTGGGGACAGGTCCGGCGAGACCCAGTACTTC. It yields the protein CASSLAGDRSGETQYF. The full variable domain, rest sourced from reference TRBV5-1 and TRBJ2-5, is KAGVTQTPRYLIKTRGQQVTLSCSPISGHRSVSWYQQTPGQGLQFLFEYFSETQRNKGNFPGRFSGRQFSNSRSEMNVSTLELGDSALYLCASSLAGDRSGETQYFGPGTRLLVL.